Each of the 20 T cell receptor beta chains below was sequenced from the same sample in a study of T cells after yellow fever vaccination (dated by TCRdb to between 2018 and 2020). This specimen's treatment or condition label, per the study, means: live attenuated yellow fever vaccine strain. Preparation of the library involved 5' RACE. The reads were generated on an Illumina NovaSeq 6000. TCRdb passed the public sequencing reads through fastp at Q25 and MiXCR, retaining productive beta sequences. All rows with the same CDR3 protein become a single entry with the most common DNA and genes. In this sample the table shows some 200,000 distinct CDR3 sequences, roughly 3.3% of which occur a single time. The top ten clones comprise 2.5% to 3.5% of the sample. The source material was CD4+ T cells sorted from PBMCs, sampled 10 days after the yellow fever booster vaccination. All receptors derive from a man between 18 and 35 years old who received the YFV17D yellow fever vaccine.

V is TRBV5-6 and J is TRBJ1-6; 9 bases are a match to TRBD1. The CDR3 sequence is 14 residues long. The V gene end was trimmed by 4 bases and the J gene end by 13 bases; junction bases not matched to a gene: 9. Germline lookup yields CDR1 SGHDT and CDR2 YYEEEE. For the CDR3, the DNA is TGTGCCAGCAGCCTTCGACAGGGGGGGAGGCCCCTCCACTTT. Encoded protein: CASSLRQGGRPLHF.

The CDR3 is CASSLKAVGAKNIQYF. Written as DNA, the CDR3 is TGTGCCAGCAGCTTGAAGGCAGTTGGAGCCAAAAACATTCAGTACTTC. The chain recombines TRBV7-2 with TRBJ2-4; D call uncertain. V lost 3 bases to trimming and J lost 0 bases, with 12 bases between them. Germline V CDR1 and CDR2: SGHTA, FQGNSA. The CDR3 totals 16 residues.

At least ten counts were recorded for this clonotype. The CDR3 sequence is CASSFPNTGELFF. The DNA for the CDR3 is TGTGCCAGCAGTTTCCCGAACACCGGGGAGCTGTTTTTT. The genes are TRBV28 and TRBJ2-2; D is unclear. The CDR3 contains 13 residues. The V and J ends lost 3 bases and 0 bases respectively, with 2 bases between them. The germline gives CDR1 MDHEN, CDR2 SYDVKM.

This clonotype was seen ten or more times. V is TRBV20-1 and J is TRBJ1-2; tentative D call: TRBD1 (6 bases). Trimming cost V 6 bases and J 2 bases, with 28 bases left between them. This CDR3 comprises 18 residues. Germline CDR1 and CDR2: DFQATT and SNEGSKA (reference sequence). The CDR3 loop is CSAGGRGQSGRLNYGYTF. CDR3 coding DNA: TGCAGTGCCGGGGGGCGAGGGCAGTCGGGGAGATTGAACTATGGCTACACCTTC.

The chain recombines TRBV15 with TRBJ2-1; TRBD2 agrees at 7 bases. The CDR3 has 12 residues. The V gene's germline CDR1 is LNHNV and CDR2 YYDKDF (reference sequence). The trim removed 8 bases at V and 4 bases at J, leaving 2 bases unmatched. CDR3 sequence (DNA): TGTGCCACCGGTAGCGGGTACAATGAGCAGTTCTTC. Its protein is CATGSGYNEQFF.

The rearrangement joins TRBV24-1 to TRBJ2-3; the D is unclear. The ends were cut back, 5 bases at V and 4 bases at J, with 9 bases in the middle. The CDR3 contains 13 residues. CDR1 and CDR2 (germline): KGHDR, SFDVKD. This CDR3 is CATSGQIADTQYF. The CDR3 coding sequence is TGTGCCACCAGTGGTCAGATTGCAGATACGCAGTATTTT.

This clonotype has only a few counts. The V and J genes are TRBV19 and TRBJ2-2; D remains ambiguous. The V end was cut by 7 bases, the J end by 6 bases, with 21 bases between. The CDR3 spans 16 residues. Per germline, CDR1 LNHDA and CDR2 SQIVND (reference sequence). The CDR3 is CASTLSRVLRSGELFF. DNA of the CDR3: TGTGCCAGTACCCTTAGTAGGGTTCTGCGGTCCGGGGAGCTGTTTTTT.

This clonotype has at least ten counts. The chain uses TRBV23-1 and TRBJ1-5, with D perhaps matching TRBD1 (5 bases). TRBV23-1 is sorted into the ORF group, with uncertain function. CDR3 length: 16 amino acids. Deletions cut 2 bases from V and 0 bases from J, with 11 bases between. Here the CDR3 DNA reads TGCGCCAGCAGTCAAGTTGGACACCCTAGCAATCAGCCCCAGCATTTT. Residues: CASSQVGHPSNQPQHF.

The table lists this clonotype with many counts. The chain uses TRBV5-1 and TRBJ2-3, with 8 bases that match TRBD2. The junction had 8 bases not matched to a gene; V was cut back by 4 bases and J by 1 base. Germline V gives CDR1 SGHRS, CDR2 YFSETQ. This CDR3 is 16 amino acids long. The CDR3 DNA sequence: TGCGCCAGCAGCCCGGTAGCGGGGTCCCGCACAGATACGCAGTATTTT. Translated: CASSPVAGSRTDTQYF.

This clonotype was seen at least ten times. V usage is TRBV7-2 and J usage is TRBJ2-7; 11 positions agree with TRBD2. The trim removed 3 bases at V and 2 bases at J, leaving 9 bases unmatched. CDR3 size: 17 residues. Looked up from germline, CDR1 is SGHTA and CDR2 is FQGNSA. CDR3 loop: CASSFRSGGANTYEQYF. CDR3 nucleotide sequence: TGTGCCAGCAGCTTCCGTAGCGGGGGGGCCAACACCTACGAGCAGTACTTC. Supplemented by reference TRBV7-2 and TRBJ2-7, the full variable domain reads GAGVSQSPSNKVTEKGKDVELRCDPISGHTALYWYRQSLGQGLEFLIYFQGNSAPDKSGLPSDRFSAERTGGSVSTLTIQRTQQEDSAVYLCASSFRSGGANTYEQYFGPGTRLTVT.

There are many counts of this clonotype. The chain employs TRBV18 and TRBJ2-2; D not certain. Germline lookup yields CDR1 KGHSH and CDR2 LQKENI. This CDR3 comprises 14 residues. Trimming stripped 6 bases from V and 1 base from J, with 9 bases between. CDR3 in DNA: TGTGCCAGCTCGCGAAACAGGAACACCGGGGAGCTGTTTTTT. Residues: CASSRNRNTGELFF.

This clonotype has more than one count but fewer than ten. CDR3 in amino acids: CSAEFRVLAKNIQYF. As DNA, the CDR3 is TGCAGCGCAGAATTCAGGGTCCTAGCCAAAAACATTCAGTACTTC. V gene TRBV29-1 combines with J gene TRBJ2-4; weak D call: TRBD1 (5 bases). Germline-derived CDR1 and CDR2 are SQVTM and ANQGSEA. The CDR3 runs to 15 residues. Trimming left V 7 bases short and J 0 bases short, with 16 bases between.

The chain has TRBV7-9 and TRBJ2-5, with no clear D. The CDR3 consists of 14 residues. Trimming removed 3 bases at V and 0 bases at J, with 8 bases between. CDR1 is SEHNR and CDR2 is FQNEAQ in the germline V gene (reference sequence). This CDR3 reads CASSFFQDQETQYF. Written as DNA, the CDR3 is TGTGCCAGCAGCTTTTTTCAGGACCAAGAGACCCAGTACTTC.

This clonotype has at least ten counts. V gene TRBV11-2 combines with J gene TRBJ2-1; D possibly corresponds to TRBD2 (7 bases). The CDR3 is 17 residues long. V lost 4 bases, J lost 6 bases, and 22 bases lay in between. Germline CDR1 SGHAT, CDR2 FQNNGV. Written as DNA, the CDR3 is TGTGCCAGCAGCTCACGTGAGACGGGGGGCCGGTTCAATGAGCAGTTCTTC. Protein sequence: CASSSRETGGRFNEQFF.

This clonotype showed up many times. The chain combines TRBV5-1 with TRBJ2-2, with unresolved D. Germline loops: CDR1 SGHRS, CDR2 YFSETQ. The CDR3 is made up of 11 amino acids. Trimming left V 4 bases short and J 8 bases short, with 6 bases between. CDR3 protein: CASSRLGELFF. The CDR3 nucleotides are TGCGCCAGCAGCCGGTTAGGGGAGCTGTTTTTT.

The chain recombines TRBV7-2 with TRBJ2-5, with a weak D call TRBD2 (7 bases). Germline assignment: CDR1 SGHTA and CDR2 FQGNSA. V was shortened by 8 bases and J by 5 bases, with 18 bases between the two germline ends. CDR3 size: 14 residues. This CDR3 reads CASGGRGIRETQYF. The CDR3 coding sequence is TGTGCCAGCGGGGGGCGGGGGATCCGGGAGACCCAGTACTTC.

This clonotype has a count of ten or more. The chain is built from TRBV20-1 and TRBJ2-6, with TRBD2 matching over 7 bases. Germline trimming cut 6 bases from V and 0 bases from J; bases unmatched to any gene: 5. Germline V gives CDR1 DFQATT, CDR2 SNEGSKA (reference sequence). The CDR3 sequence is 15 residues long. The CDR3 loop reads CSALASSSGANVLTF. The CDR3 DNA reads as TGCAGTGCACTAGCGTCGAGCTCTGGGGCCAACGTCCTGACTTTC.

This clonotype has a handful of counts. The chain has TRBV4-3 and TRBJ2-1; TRBD2 aligns across 7 bases. CDR3 size: 13 residues. Unmatched junction bases numbered 5, after V lost 0 bases and J lost 12 bases. Germline assignment: CDR1 LGHNA and CDR2 YSLEER. CDR3 region: CASSQDTGGGQFF. The CDR3, as DNA: TGCGCCAGCAGCCAAGATACGGGGGGTGGGCAGTTCTTC.

This clonotype was detected ten times or more. This rearrangement joins TRBV5-1 to TRBJ1-5; 7 bases align to TRBD1. The CDR3 totals 14 residues. Per germline, CDR1 SGHRS and CDR2 YFSETQ. V was pared by 4 bases and J by 4 bases, with 5 bases of the junction left unmatched. The CDR3: CASSPTGRNQPQHF. DNA for the CDR3: TGCGCCAGCAGCCCGACAGGGAGGAATCAGCCCCAGCATTTT.

This clonotype was recorded at least ten times. The chain links TRBV7-2 to TRBJ2-2, with D uncertain. Trimming pared 5 bases from V and 7 bases from J, leaving 11 bases between. The CDR3 covers 13 residues. Germline CDR1 is SGHTA and CDR2 is FQGNSA. CDR3 loop: CASSLSPNGELFF. Here the CDR3 DNA reads TGTGCCAGCAGCCTATCGCCGAACGGGGAGCTGTTTTTT.